Listed below are T cell receptor beta chains from one sample, sequenced in a study of glioma-infiltrating T cells after dendritic cell vaccination. TCRdb's copy holds only in-frame clones and misses some; the assay was immunoSEQ multiplex PCR. The sample holds almost 90,000 clones; 83% are singletons and the top ten take around 7%. Source: blood, taken after dendritic cell vaccination. Receptors originate from a human donor with glioblastoma. Both conserved end residues are trimmed from each CDR3. D genes are given only for firm matches. Not all rows give a size; the values are once, few, many and, for expanded clones, a class.

TRBV7-2 many TRBD1 ASSREGDRVNQPQH
TRBV5-1 - - ASSPGTVTSSYNSPLH
TRBV7-3 - - ASSQWEQGPGTEAF
TRBV25-1 - - ASSATGMYTEAF
TRBV5-1 - - ASSWTVQGEKLF
TRBV19 - - ASSTQGRRTEAF
TRBV19 once - ASSTATGTYEQY
TRBV14 - TRBD1 ASSQESTGGGETQY
TRBV6-4 few - ASSDSAPSYEQY
TRBV7-2 - - ASSLVVGSNQPQH
TRBV7-9 - - ASSVPQGSSGNTIY
TRBV5-1 - TRBD1 ASRPPPDRVPYNEQF
TRBV6-1 - - ASSEIPGRGRVYEQY
TRBV6-1 - TRBD1 ASSEVRTGNDEQF
TRBV7-8 - - ASSLDGTKGSQPQH
TRBV12-5 once - ASGLALTDTQY
TRBV10-3 once - AISRQEDEKLF
TRBV6-1 - TRBD1 ASQDRGTGNTIY
TRBV19 once TRBD1 ASTAGTGGIAEAF
TRBV5-1 - TRBD2 ASSYATSGGTDTQY
TRBV6-1 few - ASSAIGDEQF
TRBV2 - - ASSELPDRITGELF
TRBV5-1 - TRBD1 ASSIQTGTAYNEQF
TRBV5-6 - TRBD1 ASNQRAGGKY
TRBV7-9 - - ASSQRLRGLNTGELF
TRBV2 - TRBD2 ASTAAGDYTGELF
TRBV27 - TRBD2 ASSLSGTSYEQY
TRBV12-5 - - ASGLWEGINQPQH
TRBV27 - TRBD1 ASRSGTGGFGSNQPQH
TRBV5-1 - - ASSPGQHMNTEAF
TRBV6-5 - TRBD2 ASSRGGNEQF
TRBV4-1 - - ASSQAGRIYEQY
TRBV5-1 - TRBD2 ASRTSLAGELF
TRBV9 - TRBD1 ASSVGTDYGYT
TRBV29-1 - - SVVYSYEQY
TRBV5-1 - - ASAAGLYPEQY
TRBV2 - TRBD1 ASSEFRTGVNQPQH
TRBV7-3 - - ASSSGDTNSPLH
TRBV5-6 - TRBD1 ASSFFGTGGHEQY
TRBV6-1 - TRBD1 ATRTGGDTDTQY
TRBV19 - - ASSIQLFISNEQF